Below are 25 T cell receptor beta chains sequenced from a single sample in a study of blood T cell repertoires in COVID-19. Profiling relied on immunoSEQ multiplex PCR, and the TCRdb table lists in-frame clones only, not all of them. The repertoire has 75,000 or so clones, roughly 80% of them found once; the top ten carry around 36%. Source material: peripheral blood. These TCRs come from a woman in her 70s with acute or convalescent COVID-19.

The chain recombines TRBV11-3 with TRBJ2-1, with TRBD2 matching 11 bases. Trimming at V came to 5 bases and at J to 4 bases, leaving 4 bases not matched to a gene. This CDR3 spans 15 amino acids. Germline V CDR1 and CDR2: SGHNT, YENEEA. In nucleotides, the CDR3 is TGTGCCAGCAGCCCCAGGACTAGCGGGTACAATGAGCAGTTCTTC. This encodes CASSPRTSGYNEQFF.

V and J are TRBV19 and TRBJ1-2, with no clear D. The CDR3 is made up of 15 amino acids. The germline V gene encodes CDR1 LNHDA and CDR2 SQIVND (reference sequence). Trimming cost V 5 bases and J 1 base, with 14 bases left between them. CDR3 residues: CASSDQVGLNYGYTF. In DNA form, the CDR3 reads TGTGCCAGTAGTGACCAGGTCGGACTTAACTATGGCTACACCTTC.

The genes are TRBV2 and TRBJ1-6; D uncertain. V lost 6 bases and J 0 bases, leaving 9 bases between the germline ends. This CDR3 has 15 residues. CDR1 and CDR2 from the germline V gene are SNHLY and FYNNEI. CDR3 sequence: CASRKQNSYNSPLHF. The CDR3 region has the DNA TGTGCCAGCAGAAAACAAAACTCCTATAATTCACCCCTCCACTTT.

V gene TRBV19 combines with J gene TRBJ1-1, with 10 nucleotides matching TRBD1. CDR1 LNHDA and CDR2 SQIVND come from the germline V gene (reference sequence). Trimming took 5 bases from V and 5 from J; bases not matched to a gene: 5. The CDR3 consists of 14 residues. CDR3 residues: CASSSGQGITEAFF. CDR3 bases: TGTGCCAGTAGTTCGGGACAGGGGATTACTGAAGCTTTCTTT.

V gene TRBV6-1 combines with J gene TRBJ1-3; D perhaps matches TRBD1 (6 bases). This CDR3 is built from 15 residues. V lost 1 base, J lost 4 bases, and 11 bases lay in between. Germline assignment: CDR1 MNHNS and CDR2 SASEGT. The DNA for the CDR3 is TGTGCCAGCAGTGAAGACAGGGTGTACGGAAACACCATATATTTT. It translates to CASSEDRVYGNTIYF.

The CDR3 sequence is CASSPGYANTEAFF. The CDR3 nucleotides read TGTGCCAGCAGCCCAGGATACGCGAACACTGAAGCTTTCTTT. The chain combines TRBV3-1 (or the pseudogene TRBV3-2) with TRBJ1-1; D unresolved. This CDR3 region has 14 residues. Germline CDR1 reads LGHDT; CDR2 reads YNNKEL (reference sequence). Trimming removed 4 bases at V and 1 base at J, with 10 bases between.

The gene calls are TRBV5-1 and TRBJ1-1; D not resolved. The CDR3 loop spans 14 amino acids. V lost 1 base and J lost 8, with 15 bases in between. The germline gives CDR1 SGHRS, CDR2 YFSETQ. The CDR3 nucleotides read TGCGCCAGCAGCTTGATTGACCCGAGAGGCGAAGCTTTCTTT. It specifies CASSLIDPRGEAFF. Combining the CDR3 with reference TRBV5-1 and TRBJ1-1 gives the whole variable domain KAGVTQTPRYLIKTRGQQVTLSCSPISGHRSVSWYQQTPGQGLQFLFEYFSETQRNKGNFPGRFSGRQFSNSRSEMNVSTLELGDSALYLCASSLIDPRGEAFFGQGTRLTVV.

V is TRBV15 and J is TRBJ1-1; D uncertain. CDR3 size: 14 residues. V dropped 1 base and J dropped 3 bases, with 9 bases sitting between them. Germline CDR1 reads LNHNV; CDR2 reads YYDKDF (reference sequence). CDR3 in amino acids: CATSRVGGYTEAFF. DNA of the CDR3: TGTGCCACCAGCAGAGTGGGAGGTTACACTGAAGCTTTCTTT. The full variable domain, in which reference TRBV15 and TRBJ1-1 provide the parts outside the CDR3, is DAMVIQNPRYQVTQFGKPVTLSCSQTLNHNVMYWYQQKSSQAPKLLFHYYDKDFNNEADTPDNFQSRRPNTSFCFLDIRSPGLGDTAMYLCATSRVGGYTEAFFGQGTRLTVV.

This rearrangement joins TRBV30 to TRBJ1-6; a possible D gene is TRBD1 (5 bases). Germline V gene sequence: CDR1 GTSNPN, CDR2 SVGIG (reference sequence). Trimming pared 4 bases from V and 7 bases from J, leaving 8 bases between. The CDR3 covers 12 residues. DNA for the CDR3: TGTGCCTGGATGCGGGACAATTCACCCCTCCACTTT. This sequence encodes CAWMRDNSPLHF.

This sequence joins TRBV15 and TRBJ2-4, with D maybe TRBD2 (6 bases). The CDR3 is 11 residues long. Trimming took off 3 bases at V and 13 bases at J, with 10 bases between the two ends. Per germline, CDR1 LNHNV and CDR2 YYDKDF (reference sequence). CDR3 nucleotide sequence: TGTGCCACCAGCAGTAAACTAGCCCAGTACTTC. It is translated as CATSSKLAQYF.

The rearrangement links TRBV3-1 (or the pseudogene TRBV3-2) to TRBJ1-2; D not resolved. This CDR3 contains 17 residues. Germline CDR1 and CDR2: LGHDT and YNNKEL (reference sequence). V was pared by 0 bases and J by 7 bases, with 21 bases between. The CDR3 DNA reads TGTGCCAGCAGCCAAGATACCGGGAGAACCTCTCTCGGTGGCTACACCTTC. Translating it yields CASSQDTGRTSLGGYTF.

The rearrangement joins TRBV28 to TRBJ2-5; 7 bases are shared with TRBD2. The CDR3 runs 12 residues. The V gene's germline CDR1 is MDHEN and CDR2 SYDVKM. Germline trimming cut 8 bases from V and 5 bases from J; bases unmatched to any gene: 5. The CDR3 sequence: CASRPGGETQYF. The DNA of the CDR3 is TGTGCCAGCCGACCGGGGGGTGAGACCCAGTACTTC. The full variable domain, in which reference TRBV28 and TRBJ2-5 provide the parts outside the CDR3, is DVKVTQSSRYLVKRTGEKVFLECVQDMDHENMFWYRQDPGLGLRLIYFSYDVKMKEKGDIPEGYSVSREKKERFSLILESASTNQTSMYLCASRPGGETQYFGPGTRLLVL.

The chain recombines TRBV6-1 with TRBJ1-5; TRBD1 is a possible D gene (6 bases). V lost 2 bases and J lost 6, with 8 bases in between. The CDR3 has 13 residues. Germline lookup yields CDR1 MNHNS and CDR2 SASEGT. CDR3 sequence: CASSEPGVQPQHF. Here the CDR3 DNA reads TGTGCCAGCAGTGAACCAGGGGTTCAGCCCCAGCATTTT.

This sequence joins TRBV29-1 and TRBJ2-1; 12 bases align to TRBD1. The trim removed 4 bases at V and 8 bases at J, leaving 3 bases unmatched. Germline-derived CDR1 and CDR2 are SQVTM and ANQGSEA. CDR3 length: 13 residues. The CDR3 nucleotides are TGCAGCGTTGTAGGGACAGGGGGCGATGAGCAGTTCTTC. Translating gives CSVVGTGGDEQFF.

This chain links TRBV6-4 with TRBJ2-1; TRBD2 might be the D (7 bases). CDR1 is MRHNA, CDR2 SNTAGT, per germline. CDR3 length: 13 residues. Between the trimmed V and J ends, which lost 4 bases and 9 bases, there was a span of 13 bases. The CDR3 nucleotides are TGTGCCAGCAGTGGCGAAGGGGGGGGTGAGCAGTTCTTC. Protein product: CASSGEGGGEQFF.

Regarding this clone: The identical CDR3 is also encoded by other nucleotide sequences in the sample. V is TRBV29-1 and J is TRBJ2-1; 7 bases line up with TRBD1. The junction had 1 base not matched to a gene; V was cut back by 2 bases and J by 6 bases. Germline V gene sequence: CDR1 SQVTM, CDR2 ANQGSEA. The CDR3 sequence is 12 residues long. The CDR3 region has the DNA TGCAGCGTTGAACCAGGGGGCAATGAGCAGTTCTTC. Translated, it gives CSVEPGGNEQFF.

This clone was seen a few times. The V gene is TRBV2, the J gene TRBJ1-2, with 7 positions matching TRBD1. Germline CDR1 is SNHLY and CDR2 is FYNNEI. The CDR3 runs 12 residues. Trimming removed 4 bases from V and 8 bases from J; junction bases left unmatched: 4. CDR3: CASSASGQGYTF. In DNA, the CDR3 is TGTGCCAGCAGTGCCTCGGGACAGGGCTACACCTTC.

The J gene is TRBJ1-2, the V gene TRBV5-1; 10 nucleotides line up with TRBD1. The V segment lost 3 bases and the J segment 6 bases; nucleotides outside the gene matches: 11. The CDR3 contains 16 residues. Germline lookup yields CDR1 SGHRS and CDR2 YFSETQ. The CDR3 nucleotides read TGCGCCAGCAGCTGGGGCAACCGGGACAGGGGTGATGGCTACACCTTC. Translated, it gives CASSWGNRDRGDGYTF.

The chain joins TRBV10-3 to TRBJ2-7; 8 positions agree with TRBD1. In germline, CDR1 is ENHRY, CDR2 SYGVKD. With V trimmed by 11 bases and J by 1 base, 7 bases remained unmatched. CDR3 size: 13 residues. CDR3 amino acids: CAAGTGFSYEQYF. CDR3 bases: TGTGCCGCCGGGACAGGATTTTCCTACGAGCAGTACTTC.

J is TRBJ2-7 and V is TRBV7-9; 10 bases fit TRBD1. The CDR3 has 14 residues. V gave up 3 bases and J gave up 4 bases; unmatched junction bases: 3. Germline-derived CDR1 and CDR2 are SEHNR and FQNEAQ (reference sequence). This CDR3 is CASSLTGGVYEQYF. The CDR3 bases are TGTGCCAGCAGCTTGACAGGGGGCGTATACGAGCAGTACTTC.

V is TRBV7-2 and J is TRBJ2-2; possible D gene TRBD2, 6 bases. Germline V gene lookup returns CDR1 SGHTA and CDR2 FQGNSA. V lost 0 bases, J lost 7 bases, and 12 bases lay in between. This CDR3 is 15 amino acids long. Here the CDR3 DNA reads TGTGCCAGCAGCTTAGCCGGGAGCTCTAGCGGGGAGCTGTTTTTT. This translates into CASSLAGSSSGELFF.

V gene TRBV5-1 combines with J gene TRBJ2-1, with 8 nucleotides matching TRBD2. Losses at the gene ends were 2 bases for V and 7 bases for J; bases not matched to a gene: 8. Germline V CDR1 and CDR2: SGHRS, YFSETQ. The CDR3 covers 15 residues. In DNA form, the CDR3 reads TGCGCCAGCAGCTTAGTAGCGGGGTCGTCGAATGAGCAGTTCTTC. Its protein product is CASSLVAGSSNEQFF.

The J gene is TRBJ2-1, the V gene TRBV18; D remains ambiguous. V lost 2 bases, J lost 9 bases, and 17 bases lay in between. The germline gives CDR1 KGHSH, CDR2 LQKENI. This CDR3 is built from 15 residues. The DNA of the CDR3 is TGTGCCAGCTCACCAGCAGCGCCCCAGTCCACTGAGCAGTTCTTC. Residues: CASSPAAPQSTEQFF.

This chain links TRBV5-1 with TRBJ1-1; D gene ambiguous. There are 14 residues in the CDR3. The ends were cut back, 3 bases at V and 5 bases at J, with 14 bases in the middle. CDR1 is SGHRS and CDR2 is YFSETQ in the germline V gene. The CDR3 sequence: CASSSTTASTEAFF. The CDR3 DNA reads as TGCGCCAGCAGCTCGACAACCGCGAGTACTGAAGCTTTCTTT.

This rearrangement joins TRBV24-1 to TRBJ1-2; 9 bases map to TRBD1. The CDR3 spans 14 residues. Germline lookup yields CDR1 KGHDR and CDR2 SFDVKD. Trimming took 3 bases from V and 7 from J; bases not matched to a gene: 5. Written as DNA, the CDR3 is TGTGCCACCAGTGATGGGGGACAGGGAGGTGGCTACACCTTC. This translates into CATSDGGQGGGYTF.